Following are 29 T cell receptor beta chains from one sample sequenced in a study of shared clonotypes between healthy human individuals. Some clones are missing from TCRdb's copy, which holds only in-frame ones; the method was immunoSEQ multiplex PCR. The repertoire consists of over a million clones, with about 80% occurring once and the leading ten covering under 0.8%. Material: memory CD4+ T cells from PBMCs. Subset here: CD45RA-negative fraction. All receptors derive from a man between 18 and 35 years old in good health. Some clones in this sample may be carry-over from other donors' samples.

This clone was seen once. The chain combines TRBV5-6 with TRBJ2-7; D may be TRBD1 or TRBD2 (5 bases each). Germline CDR1 SGHDT, CDR2 YYEEEE. The CDR3 consists of 18 residues. The germline V and J ends were trimmed by 3 bases and 6 bases, with 28 bases remaining between them. CDR3 amino acids: CASSSETGLKGLAGEQYF. The CDR3, as DNA: TGTGCCAGCAGCTCGGAAACGGGGCTTAAGGGCCTAGCTGGCGAGCAGTACTTC.

This rearrangement joins TRBV18 to TRBJ1-2; TRBD1 matches at 7 bases. The V and J ends lost 0 bases and 8 bases, in that order; junction bases with no gene match: 6. Germline V gene lookup returns CDR1 KGHSH and CDR2 LQKENI. CDR3 size: 14 residues. CDR3 sequence reads: CASSPPERGQGYTF. The CDR3 DNA is TGTGCCAGCTCACCACCGGAAAGGGGGCAGGGCTACACCTTC.

This clone has a single count. The rearrangement joins TRBV4-1 to TRBJ2-1; a weak D match, TRBD2 (5 bases). V was clipped by 0 bases and J by 8 bases, with 11 bases between them. CDR1 MGHRA and CDR2 YSYEKL come from the germline V gene. The CDR3 spans 14 residues. As DNA, the CDR3 is TGCGCCAGCAGCCAAGATACTAGGTCCTATGAGCAGTTCTTC. This translates into CASSQDTRSYEQFF.

Notes on this clone: The sample carries other DNA sequences with the same CDR3. V is TRBV12-5 and J is TRBJ2-5; D is tentatively TRBD1 or TRBD2 (6 bases each). The CDR3 loop spans 13 amino acids. V shed 3 bases and J shed 4 bases, with 9 bases lying between them. Germline CDR1 and CDR2: LGHNT and FRNRAP. CDR3 nucleotides: TGTGCTAGTGGTTTATCGGGGGCAGAGACCCAGTACTTC. Translating it yields CASGLSGAETQYF.

The chain is built from TRBV11-2 and TRBJ1-2; weak D call: TRBD1 (6 bases). The CDR3 extends over 16 amino acids. Trimming removed 0 bases from V and 2 bases from J, with 13 bases in between. Germline lookup yields CDR1 SGHAT and CDR2 FQNNGV. CDR3 DNA: TGTGCCAGCAGCTTAGATCGGAGGGGGGAAAACTATGGCTACACCTTC. Translated: CASSLDRRGENYGYTF.

The genes are TRBV25-1 and TRBJ1-3; a weak D match, TRBD1 (6 bases). Trimming shortened V by 9 bases and J by 2 bases, and 14 bases separated the two germline ends. The CDR3 sequence is 14 residues long. Germline V gene sequence: CDR1 MGHDK, CDR2 SYGVNS. CDR3 DNA: TGTGCCAGTGGGGAGGGGGGGCCTGGAAACACCATATATTTT. Translated, it gives CASGEGGPGNTIYF.

The chain employs TRBV27 and TRBJ2-2, with D possibly called TRBD1 or TRBD2 (5 bases each). The CDR3 runs to 15 residues. The V gene's germline CDR1 is MNHEY and CDR2 SMNVEV (reference sequence). V shed 6 bases and J shed 15 bases, with 26 bases lying between them. The CDR3 nucleotides are TGTGCCAGCAGGTCACTCGGGACGGGCTATTGGGGGTTGTTTTTT. Amino acid sequence: CASRSLGTGYWGLFF.

As regards this clone: Its ends do not fully match the called genes, so a read error is possible. The chain carries TRBV11-1 and TRBJ2-7; 8 positions agree with TRBD2. The CDR3 length is 16 residues. Germline V gene data show CDR1 as SGHAT and CDR2 as FQDESV (reference sequence). The CDR3 here is CASSLFRGRTSFEQYF. Here the CDR3 DNA reads TGTGCCAGCAGCTTGTTCCGCGGGAGGACTTCCTTCGAGCAGTACTTC.

This chain links TRBV11-2 with TRBJ2-7; D perhaps matches TRBD1 (5 bases). CDR1 and CDR2 (germline): SGHAT, FQNNGV. The CDR3 covers 15 residues. The V and J ends lost 1 base and 4 bases respectively, with 14 bases between them. The CDR3 region has the DNA TGTGCCAGCAGCTTAGCCCAGGGCCTACAATACGAGCAGTACTTC. Translating it yields CASSLAQGLQYEQYF.

Regarding this clone: Different DNA sequences within this sample yield the same CDR3. The V and J genes are TRBV7-2 and TRBJ1-1; no definite D call. Looked up from germline, CDR1 is SGHTA and CDR2 is FQGNSA. V lost 2 bases to trimming and J lost 4 bases, with 8 bases between them. This CDR3 is built from 13 residues. CDR3 sequence: CASSLRQATEAFF. The CDR3 region has the DNA TGTGCCAGCAGCTTAAGGCAGGCCACTGAAGCTTTCTTT.

V gene TRBV7-2 combines with J gene TRBJ1-2; D is unclear. Trimming took off 1 base at V and 2 bases at J, with 14 bases between the two ends. Germline assignment: CDR1 SGHTA and CDR2 FQGNSA. The CDR3 loop spans 16 amino acids. CDR3 coding DNA: TGTGCCAGCAGCTTAGGCCAAGACCCGGGGAACTATGGCTACACCTTC. Its protein is CASSLGQDPGNYGYTF.

J is TRBJ2-1 and V is TRBV6-5; 8 bases match TRBD1. Trimming cost V 8 bases and J 7 bases; bases outside gene matches: 13. This CDR3 comprises 15 residues. Per germline, CDR1 MNHEY and CDR2 SVGAGI. The CDR3 region is CASSRTGTGGNEQFF. The CDR3 DNA reads as TGTGCCAGCTCCCGGACCGGGACAGGTGGGAATGAGCAGTTCTTC.

This clone appeared many times. In the same sample, other DNA sequences code for this CDR3. The chain has TRBV27 and TRBJ2-1; no definite D call. Per the germline V gene, CDR1 is MNHEY and CDR2 is SMNVEV (reference sequence). The CDR3 is 14 amino acids. Trimming pared 0 bases from V and 0 bases from J, leaving 3 bases between. CDR3: CASSLSRSYNEQFF. CDR3 DNA sequence: TGTGCCAGCAGTTTATCCCGCTCCTACAATGAGCAGTTCTTC.

The chain uses TRBV10-2 and TRBJ2-6; D remains unclear. V was pared by 5 bases and J by 1 base, with 12 bases between. The CDR3 length is 16 residues. Per the germline V gene, CDR1 is WSHSY and CDR2 is SAAADI. In DNA, the CDR3 is TGCGCCAGCAGTCGGCAGGCAGCGTCTGGGGCCAACGTCCTGACTTTC. It codes for CASSRQAASGANVLTF.

Regarding this clone: Other DNA sequences in this sample translate to the same CDR3. This chain connects TRBV28 to TRBJ2-7; the match to TRBD1 covers 7 bases. The V and J ends lost 7 bases and 3 bases, in that order; junction bases with no gene match: 3. The CDR3 totals 12 residues. From germline, CDR1 is MDHEN and CDR2 SYDVKM. The CDR3 region has the DNA TGTGCCAGCACAGGGGGTAGCTACGAGCAGTACTTC. Amino acid sequence: CASTGGSYEQYF.

The V and J genes are TRBV10-3 and TRBJ2-7; D remains ambiguous. The CDR3 has 13 amino acids. CDR1 is ENHRY, CDR2 SYGVKD, per germline. The germline V and J ends were trimmed by 5 bases and 5 bases, with 13 bases remaining between them. CDR3 amino acids: CAISWPGVNEQYF. The CDR3, as DNA: TGTGCCATCAGTTGGCCTGGAGTTAACGAGCAGTACTTC.

V is TRBV13 and J is TRBJ2-7; TRBD2 agrees at 10 bases. This CDR3 comprises 15 residues. The germline gives CDR1 PRHDT, CDR2 FYEKMQ (reference sequence). The V segment lost 4 bases and the J segment 4 bases; nucleotides outside the gene matches: 7. The CDR3 DNA reads TGTGCCAGCAGCTCACTCCTAGCGGGAGTATACGAGCAGTACTTC. It encodes CASSSLLAGVYEQYF.

J is TRBJ1-2 and V is TRBV5-1, with D tentatively TRBD1 (6 bases). The V gene lost 2 bases and the J gene lost 3 bases, with 14 bases spanning the gap. This CDR3 is 15 amino acids long. The germline gives CDR1 SGHRS, CDR2 YFSETQ. CDR3 sequence (DNA): TGCGCCAGCAGCTTCTACCCACAGGGAGACTATGGCTACACCTTC. Translation: CASSFYPQGDYGYTF.

The rearrangement joins TRBV7-3 to TRBJ1-1; D perhaps matches TRBD1 (5 bases). V lost 1 base to trimming and J lost 8 bases, with 14 bases between them. In germline, CDR1 is SGHTA, CDR2 FQGTGA. This CDR3 has 14 amino acids. The CDR3: CASSLMGSDNEAFF. DNA for the CDR3: TGTGCCAGCAGCTTAATGGGGTCGGACAACGAAGCTTTCTTT.

V and J are TRBV18 and TRBJ2-5; 12 bases match TRBD1. The J segment lost 4 bases and the V segment lost 0 bases, leaving 9 bases of the junction unmatched. Germline lookup yields CDR1 KGHSH and CDR2 LQKENI. The CDR3 runs to 18 residues. The CDR3 sequence is CASSPPSPGQGARETQYF. In nucleotides, the CDR3 is TGTGCCAGCTCACCACCGAGCCCGGGACAGGGGGCTCGAGAGACCCAGTACTTC.

Of note for this clone: The identical CDR3 is also encoded by other nucleotide sequences in the sample. V and J are TRBV6-1 and TRBJ1-2, with 10 bases that match TRBD1. The CDR3 contains 13 residues. Unmatched junction bases numbered 5, after V lost 5 bases and J lost 8 bases. Germline CDR1 is MNHNS and CDR2 is SASEGT. CDR3 DNA: TGTGCCAGCAGTCGACAGGGGGCAGACGGCTACACCTTC. Translation: CASSRQGADGYTF.

A few counts support this clone. The chain uses TRBV4-1 and TRBJ2-5; TRBD2 aligns across 8 bases. The CDR3 is 16 amino acids. V shed 0 bases and J 5 bases; nucleotides not matched to a gene: 8. Germline V lookup: CDR1 MGHRA, CDR2 YSYEKL. CDR3 protein: CASSQDPGGMGETQYF. DNA for the CDR3: TGCGCCAGCAGCCAAGACCCGGGGGGGATGGGCGAGACCCAGTACTTC.

The rearrangement uses TRBV19 and TRBJ1-2; the D is unclear. The CDR3 is 12 residues long. The germline V gene has CDR1 LNHDA and CDR2 SQIVND (reference sequence). V was clipped by 7 bases and J by 0 bases, with 6 bases between them. The CDR3 nucleotides are TGTGCCAGTATGAATGCTAACTATGGCTACACCTTC. It translates to CASMNANYGYTF.

On this clone itself: Relative to the germline gene, one junction end is altered; a read error may explain this. The chain links TRBV30 to TRBJ2-7; D not certain. The germline V gene encodes CDR1 GTSNPN and CDR2 SVGIG (reference sequence). This CDR3 is 13 amino acids long. Here the CDR3 DNA reads TGTGCCTGGAGATCGACAAAACTCTACGAGCGGTACTTC. It specifies CAWRSTKLYERYF.

The genes are TRBV29-1 and TRBJ2-7, with 10 bases fitting TRBD2. V lost 5 bases, J lost 0 bases, and 1 base stayed unmatched. The CDR3 has 13 amino acids. Germline assignment: CDR1 SQVTM and CDR2 ANQGSEA. As DNA, the CDR3 is TGCAGCGTTAGCGGGAGGGCCTCCTACGAGCAGTACTTC. This encodes CSVSGRASYEQYF.

A word on this clone: Other nucleotide sequences from this sample produce the same CDR3. The rearrangement joins TRBV5-1 to TRBJ2-2, with 9 bases lining up with TRBD2. The germline CDR1 and CDR2 sequences are SGHRS and YFSETQ. The CDR3 runs 15 residues. The ends lost 2 bases at V and 2 bases at J; junction bases unmatched: 1. CDR3 coding DNA: TGCGCCAGCAGCTTTAGCGGGAGCAACACCGGGGAGCTGTTTTTT. Translation gives CASSFSGSNTGELFF.

The chain has TRBV14 and TRBJ2-4; 8 nucleotides align to TRBD2. Germline V lookup: CDR1 SGHDN, CDR2 FVKESK. V trimming: 0 bases; J trimming: 7 bases; junction bases outside the gene matches: 2. This CDR3 region has 14 residues. The CDR3 coding sequence is TGTGCCAGCAGCCAAGAACTAGCGGTGAACATTCAGTACTTC. It yields the protein CASSQELAVNIQYF.

The chain employs TRBV5-1 and TRBJ1-1; no clear D gene. Germline V CDR1 and CDR2: SGHRS, YFSETQ. V was trimmed by 7 bases and J by 2 bases, leaving 12 bases between them. This CDR3 comprises 13 residues. CDR3 sequence: CASGSGENTEAFF. The CDR3 nucleotides are TGCGCCAGCGGCTCTGGAGAAAACACTGAAGCTTTCTTT.

The chain employs TRBV5-1 and TRBJ2-2, with a possible D match to TRBD2 (6 bases). The V and J ends lost 3 bases and 4 bases respectively, with 10 bases between them. The CDR3 loop spans 14 amino acids. CDR1 is SGHRS, CDR2 YFSETQ, per germline. The CDR3 protein is CASSSLRGTGELFF. The CDR3 DNA sequence: TGCGCCAGCAGCTCATTGCGGGGCACCGGGGAGCTGTTTTTT.